The 9 T cell receptor beta chains below all came from one sample that was sequenced in a study of control samples from healthy donors and cancer patients. The assay was immunoSEQ multiplex PCR, and TCRdb's table has in-frame clones only and misses some. The sample holds about 220,000 clones, 90% to 95% seen once. Specimen: blood. These receptors came from a man between 50 and 59 years old in good health.

The rearrangement joins TRBV2 to TRBJ2-5, with 10 bases aligning to TRBD2. This CDR3 is 15 amino acids long. Germline CDR1 and CDR2: SNHLY and FYNNEI. J was trimmed by 2 bases and V by 5 bases; bases with no gene match: 5. The DNA for the CDR3 is TGTGCCAGCAGTAAGGAGCGGGGGGGACAAGAGACCCAGTACTTC. Its protein product is CASSKERGGQETQYF.

The chain joins TRBV29-1 to TRBJ1-1, with a weak D call TRBD1 (5 bases). CDR3 length: 12 amino acids. V lost 4 bases to trimming and J lost 4 bases, with 10 bases between them. Germline V gives CDR1 SQVTM, CDR2 ANQGSEA. In DNA, the CDR3 is TGCAGCGTTGTGTCGAGGGGCACTGAAGCTTTCTTT. Encoded protein: CSVVSRGTEAFF.

The rearrangement uses TRBV9 and TRBJ1-4, with 11 bases matching TRBD1. Per germline, CDR1 SGDLS and CDR2 YYNGEE. The CDR3 has 15 residues. V was clipped by 0 bases and J by 8 bases; unmatched bases: 3. The CDR3 DNA is TGTGCCAGCAGCGTAGGTGGGACAGGGGGAGAAAAACTGTTTTTT. Translated, it gives CASSVGGTGGEKLFF.

The V and J genes are TRBV7-2 and TRBJ1-1, with no clear D. Trimming took off 0 bases at V and 3 bases at J, with 8 bases between the two ends. The germline CDR1 and CDR2 sequences are SGHTA and FQGNSA. The CDR3 totals 14 residues. For the CDR3, the DNA is TGTGCCAGCAGCTTAGCAGGGTATGACACTGAAGCTTTCTTT. Translating it yields CASSLAGYDTEAFF. The variable domain in full, completed from reference TRBV7-2 and TRBJ1-1, reads GAGVSQSPSNKVTEKGKDVELRCDPISGHTALYWYRQSLGQGLEFLIYFQGNSAPDKSGLPSDRFSAERTGGSVSTLTIQRTQQEDSAVYLCASSLAGYDTEAFFGQGTRLTVV.

This rearrangement joins TRBV9 to TRBJ1-2, with D possibly TRBD1 on 5 matching bases. Germline values: CDR1 SGDLS, CDR2 YYNGEE. V was shortened by 0 bases and J by 3 bases, with 21 bases between the two germline ends. The CDR3 runs 18 residues. The chain's CDR3 is CASSVDSTGPGGDYGYTF. DNA for the CDR3: TGTGCCAGCAGCGTAGATTCGACGGGCCCTGGGGGGGACTATGGCTACACCTTC.

The chain joins TRBV7-9 to TRBJ2-3; a weak D match, TRBD2 (7 bases). The CDR3 runs to 14 residues. Germline V gene data show CDR1 as SEHNR and CDR2 as FQNEAQ (reference sequence). Trimming stripped 4 bases from V and 4 bases from J, with 12 bases between. The CDR3 region is CASSSRGGADTQYF. CDR3 nucleotide sequence: TGTGCCAGCAGCTCGAGGGGGGGGGCAGATACGCAGTATTTT.

This chain links TRBV7-9 with TRBJ1-4; 7 nucleotides line up with TRBD1. The ends lost 3 bases at V and 4 bases at J; junction bases unmatched: 2. From germline, CDR1 is SEHNR and CDR2 FQNEAQ (reference sequence). CDR3 length: 14 amino acids. DNA for the CDR3: TGTGCCAGCAGCTTGACAGGGATTAATGAAAAACTGTTTTTT. Protein sequence: CASSLTGINEKLFF.

This clone has just one count. V and J are TRBV12-3 or TRBV12-4 and TRBJ1-1; D not certain. The V end lost 6 bases, the J end lost 1 base, and 3 bases lay between the germline ends. The CDR3 is 11 residues long. The CDR3 is CASRENTEAFF. The CDR3 DNA sequence: TGTGCCAGCAGGGAGAACACTGAAGCTTTCTTT.

V usage is TRBV24-1 and J usage is TRBJ2-6; no clear D gene. Between the trimmed V and J ends, which lost 3 bases and 0 bases, there was a span of 11 bases. In germline, CDR1 is KGHDR, CDR2 SFDVKD. There are 17 residues in the CDR3. CDR3 in DNA: TGTGCCACCAGTGATCGCATGTCTAACTCTGGGGCCAACGTCCTGACTTTC. The encoded protein is CATSDRMSNSGANVLTF.